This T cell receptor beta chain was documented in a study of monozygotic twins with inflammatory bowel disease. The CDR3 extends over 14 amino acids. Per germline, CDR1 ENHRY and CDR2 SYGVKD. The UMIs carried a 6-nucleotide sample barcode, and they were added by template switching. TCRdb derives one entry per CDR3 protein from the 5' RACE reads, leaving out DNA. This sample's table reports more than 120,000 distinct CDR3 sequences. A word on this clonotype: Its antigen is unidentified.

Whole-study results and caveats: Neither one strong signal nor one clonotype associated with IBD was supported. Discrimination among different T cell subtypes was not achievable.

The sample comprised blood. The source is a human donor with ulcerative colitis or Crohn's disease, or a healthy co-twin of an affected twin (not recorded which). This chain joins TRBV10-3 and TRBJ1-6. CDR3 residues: CAISLQGGNSPLHF.